This TCR beta chain is drawn from a study of beta chain features in type 1 diabetes. Turning to this clone: Its target is unknown.

What was sequenced were expressed TCRB transcripts, since all of the isolated RNA had been reverse transcribed. Here immunoSEQ multiplex PCR was the method, and the copy in TCRdb shows in-frame clones only, minus some. The sample records 600,000 to 700,000 clones, approximately 13% being singletons. Germline V gene data show CDR1 as SGHTA and CDR2 as FQGNSA. The ends lost 1 base at V and 0 bases at J; junction bases unmatched: 7. The CDR3 is 19 residues long. Findings and caveats of the study: Researchers report that Type 1 diabetes patients had moderately but significantly shorter TCRB CDR3s across all four CD4+ subsets.

This receptor was obtained from a man younger than 45 with type 1 diabetes. The sample comprised naive CD4+ T cells from blood. The rearrangement links TRBV7-2 to TRBJ2-1; TRBD2 matches at 12 bases. The CDR3 DNA sequence: TGTGCCAGCAGCTTAGAGGGACTAGCGGGCACCGCCTCCTACAATGAGCAGTTCTTC. It encodes CASSLEGLAGTASYNEQFF.